This T cell receptor (beta chain) was recorded in a study of response to subunit inactivated influenza vaccine. Study-wide results and limits: A suggestion made by the authors is that each seasonal influenza vaccination recruits few new T cells.

The V gene lost 5 bases and the J gene lost 7 bases, with 20 bases spanning the gap. The length of the CDR3 is 15 residues. Germline-derived CDR1 and CDR2 are SGHAT and FQNNGV. Each CDR3 protein is one row after TCRdb ran MiXCR on the RT-PCR reads. The sample lists about 500,000 distinct CDR3 sequences, over 10% occurring once. Turning to this clonotype: Its antigen is not identified.

The rearrangement links TRBV11-2 to TRBJ2-5; D is possibly TRBD1 or TRBD2 (5 bases each). This receptor was obtained from a man aged 45-65 years who received an inactivated influenza vaccine. The specimen comprised PBMCs from blood, sampled roughly 47 days after vaccination. The CDR3, as DNA: TGTGCCAGCAGCAAAGCCCGGGGCAGGGTTCTGACCCAGTACTTC. It codes for CASSKARGRVLTQYF.